This T cell receptor beta chain came from a study of T cell responses to AZD1222 COVID-19 vaccine. Points on this clone: Its specificity is not known.

Method: immunoSEQ multiplex PCR; TCRdb's copy keeps in-frame clones and lacks some. The data hold approximately 150,000 clones, with about 92% observed a single time. V shed 3 bases and J 4 bases; nucleotides not matched to a gene: 15. The CDR3 is 19 amino acids. The germline CDR1 and CDR2 sequences are MGHRA and YSYEKL. Study results and caveats: Baseline testing showed seropositivity in only five to seven AZD1222 recipients. Breadth and depth of Spike-specific TCRs rose after two AZD1222 doses. Samples come after the peak T cell response, not at day 14.

Pooling covered second doses at about 4 or about 12 weeks. This specimen consisted of peripheral blood, obtained 28 days after the second AZD1222 dose. J is TRBJ1-6 and V is TRBV4-1, with 7 bases lining up with TRBD1. The source is an adult who received the AZD1222 COVID-19 vaccine. The CDR3 DNA follows: TGCGCCAGCAGCCACTCTCCGGGACAGAAAGACAGATATAATTCACCCCTCCACTTT. Translation: CASSHSPGQKDRYNSPLHF.